One sample yielded the 28 T cell receptor beta chains listed below, sequenced in a study of blood T cell repertoires in COVID-19. Produced via immunoSEQ multiplex PCR; TCRdb's table is partial and in-frame only. The table shows roughly 280,000 clones, with more than 85% occurring only once. Sequenced input: peripheral blood. The receptors were sampled from a young man with active or convalescent COVID-19.

V gene TRBV4-1 combines with J gene TRBJ1-1; D is undetermined. V lost 0 bases and J lost 5, with 7 bases in between. Germline CDR1 is MGHRA and CDR2 is YSYEKL. The CDR3 sequence is 13 residues long. The CDR3 sequence is CASSQEGGTEAFF. DNA of the CDR3: TGCGCCAGCAGCCAAGAAGGAGGGACTGAAGCTTTCTTT.

The chain couples TRBV10-3 to TRBJ2-2; perhaps TRBD2 as D (6 bases). Between the trimmed V and J ends, which lost 5 bases and 2 bases, there was a span of 9 bases. The CDR3 runs 14 residues. The V gene's germline CDR1 is ENHRY and CDR2 SYGVKD. The CDR3 reads CAISRGTNTGELFF. CDR3 nucleotide sequence: TGTGCCATCAGTCGGGGGACTAACACCGGGGAGCTGTTTTTT.

The chain links TRBV9 to TRBJ2-7, with D perhaps matching TRBD2 (6 bases). The germline V gene has CDR1 SGDLS and CDR2 YYNGEE. The CDR3 is 13 residues long. The ends were cut back, 3 bases at V and 2 bases at J, with 9 bases in the middle. Here the CDR3 DNA reads TGTGCCAGCAGCGGGGGACTGACCTACGAGCAGTACTTC. Its protein is CASSGGLTYEQYF.

CDR3 bases: TGCGCCAGCAGCTTCGGGACAGCTAGCAATCAGCCCCAGCATTTT. It codes for CASSFGTASNQPQHF. The rearrangement links TRBV5-1 to TRBJ1-5, with TRBD1 identical over 7 bases. Germline CDR1 SGHRS, CDR2 YFSETQ. This CDR3 region has 15 residues. V lost 2 bases to trimming and J lost 0 bases; unmatched junction nucleotides: 2. Supplemented by reference TRBV5-1 and TRBJ1-5, the full variable domain reads KAGVTQTPRYLIKTRGQQVTLSCSPISGHRSVSWYQQTPGQGLQFLFEYFSETQRNKGNFPGRFSGRQFSNSRSEMNVSTLELGDSALYLCASSFGTASNQPQHFGDGTRLSIL.

The chain joins TRBV5-1 to TRBJ1-2; D is possibly TRBD1 (6 bases). V shed 4 bases and J shed 1 base, with 14 bases lying between them. The CDR3 length is 15 residues. Germline V gene sequence: CDR1 SGHRS, CDR2 YFSETQ. The CDR3 DNA is TGCGCCAGCAGCGCAGGACAGCTCAGTAACTATGGCTACACCTTC. As protein: CASSAGQLSNYGYTF. Combining the CDR3 with reference TRBV5-1 and TRBJ1-2 gives the whole variable domain KAGVTQTPRYLIKTRGQQVTLSCSPISGHRSVSWYQQTPGQGLQFLFEYFSETQRNKGNFPGRFSGRQFSNSRSEMNVSTLELGDSALYLCASSAGQLSNYGYTFGSGTRLTVV.

The rearrangement links TRBV2 to TRBJ2-7, with D possibly being TRBD1 (6 bases). Germline lookup yields CDR1 SNHLY and CDR2 FYNNEI. V dropped 6 bases and J dropped 4 bases, with 10 bases sitting between them. The CDR3 totals 12 residues. The CDR3 protein is CASRGANYEQYF. Written as DNA, the CDR3 is TGTGCCAGCAGGGGGGCGAATTACGAGCAGTACTTC.

The chain recombines TRBV5-6 with TRBJ2-3; D gene ambiguous. Germline V CDR1 and CDR2: SGHDT, YYEEEE. Between the trimmed V and J ends, which lost 0 bases and 6 bases, there was a span of 8 bases. CDR3 length equals 13 residues. The CDR3 loop is CASSLGRGDTQYF. CDR3 nucleotides: TGTGCCAGCAGCTTGGGACGCGGCGATACGCAGTATTTT.

The J gene is TRBJ1-3, the V gene TRBV10-3, with D unclear. Trimming shortened V by 2 bases and J by 0 bases, and 8 bases separated the two germline ends. Germline V CDR1 and CDR2: ENHRY, SYGVKD. The CDR3 is made up of 15 amino acids. The CDR3 DNA is TGTGCCATCAGTGAGACGGGTGACTCTGGAAACACCATATATTTT. It codes for CAISETGDSGNTIYF.

About this clone: The same CDR3 can be traced to other DNA sequences in this sample. This chain joins TRBV6-2 or TRBV6-3 and TRBJ2-3; D remains unclear. The CDR3 loop spans 11 amino acids. Germline CDR1 MNHEY, CDR2 SVGEGT. Trimming shortened V by 4 bases and J by 6 bases, and 5 bases separated the two germline ends. The CDR3 nucleotides are TGTGCCAGCAGTTTTCCGGATACGCAGTATTTT. Protein product: CASSFPDTQYF.

The DNA for the CDR3 is TGTGCCAGCAGCTTACACGAGGGGGAAGAGACCCAGTACTTC. Encoded protein: CASSLHEGEETQYF. The J gene is TRBJ2-5, the V gene TRBV7-3; maybe TRBD1 (6 bases). V was trimmed by 2 bases and J by 3 bases, leaving 10 bases between them. Germline CDR1 is SGHTA and CDR2 is FQGTGA. CDR3 length: 14 amino acids. The complete variable domain, with remaining parts taken from reference TRBV7-3 and TRBJ2-5, reads GAGVSQTPSNKVTEKGKYVELRCDPISGHTALYWYRQSLGQGPEFLIYFQGTGAADDSGLPNDRFFAVRPEGSVSTLKIQRTERGDSAVYLCASSLHEGEETQYFGPGTRLLVL.

The V and J genes are TRBV18 and TRBJ2-7, with 10 bases matching TRBD2. CDR1 KGHSH and CDR2 LQKENI come from the germline V gene. CDR3 length: 16 amino acids. J lost 2 bases, V lost 3 bases, and 7 bases had no gene match. The CDR3 is CASSPVGTSGTYEQYF. The DNA of the CDR3 is TGTGCCAGCTCACCGGTGGGAACTAGCGGGACCTACGAGCAGTACTTC.

This clone was counted a single time. V and J are TRBV2 and TRBJ1-2, with a weak D call TRBD1 (6 bases). Germline V CDR1 and CDR2: SNHLY, FYNNEI. This CDR3 has 15 amino acids. V dropped 2 bases and J dropped 4 bases, with 14 bases sitting between them. This CDR3 is CASSEKRVTGYGYTF. The DNA of the CDR3 is TGTGCCAGCAGTGAAAAGCGTGTGACAGGCTATGGCTACACCTTC.

This rearrangement joins TRBV9 to TRBJ1-1, with D unclear. The V gene's germline CDR1 is SGDLS and CDR2 YYNGEE. V was clipped by 0 bases and J by 3 bases, with 9 bases between them. The CDR3 has 14 amino acids. Here the CDR3 DNA reads TGTGCCAGCAGCGTAGAGTTGAGGGACACTGAAGCTTTCTTT. Amino acid sequence: CASSVELRDTEAFF.

The rearrangement uses TRBV18 and TRBJ2-1; 9 bases are a match to TRBD1. V shed 3 bases and J 6 bases; nucleotides not matched to a gene: 6. This CDR3 region has 15 residues. Germline CDR1 is KGHSH and CDR2 is LQKENI. CDR3 sequence (DNA): TGTGCCAGCTCACCTCTCGGGACAGGGTTCAATGAGCAGTTCTTC. Translating gives CASSPLGTGFNEQFF.

V is TRBV19 and J is TRBJ1-3, with D possibly matching TRBD1 (5 bases). The CDR3 runs to 12 residues. Germline CDR1 and CDR2: LNHDA and SQIVND (reference sequence). Trimming removed 3 bases from V and 7 bases from J, with 7 bases in between. The CDR3 sequence: CASSMRGNTIYF. CDR3 coding DNA: TGTGCCAGTAGTATGCGGGGGAACACCATATATTTT.

This clone appeared once. The chain couples TRBV30 to TRBJ2-2; possible D gene TRBD2, 6 bases. Trimming shortened V by 1 base and J by 8 bases, and 17 bases separated the two germline ends. Germline lookup yields CDR1 GTSNPN and CDR2 SVGIG (reference sequence). The CDR3 loop spans 15 amino acids. Here the CDR3 reads CAWSGPGVGSGELFF. CDR3 sequence (DNA): TGTGCCTGGAGTGGCCCGGGGGTTGGCTCGGGGGAGCTGTTTTTT.

The gene calls are TRBV6-2 or TRBV6-3 and TRBJ2-5; TRBD2 aligns across 13 bases. Germline V gives CDR1 MNHEY, CDR2 SVGEGT. J lost 4 bases, V lost 0 bases, and 2 bases had no gene match. CDR3 size: 16 residues. The CDR3 here is CASSYSLAGGPETQYF. CDR3 DNA: TGTGCCAGCAGTTACTCACTAGCGGGAGGGCCAGAGACCCAGTACTTC.

With regard to this clone: This specimen includes other DNA sequences encoding the same CDR3. V and J are TRBV18 and TRBJ1-5, with D possibly TRBD1 on 5 matching bases. The germline gives CDR1 KGHSH, CDR2 LQKENI. This CDR3 is built from 13 residues. Between the trimmed V and J ends, which lost 3 bases and 5 bases, there was a span of 8 bases. The DNA of the CDR3 is TGTGCCAGCTCACCCGGGGGGGATCAGCCCCAGCATTTT. Translated, it gives CASSPGGDQPQHF.

The chain links TRBV14 to TRBJ2-2; no reliable D call. The CDR3 has 13 amino acids. Trimming took off 6 bases at V and 4 bases at J, with 9 bases between the two ends. Germline V gives CDR1 SGHDN, CDR2 FVKESK. The CDR3 is CASRPRSTGELFF. CDR3 coding DNA: TGTGCCAGCAGACCCAGGTCCACCGGGGAGCTGTTTTTT. Variable domain in full (rest from reference TRBV14 and TRBJ2-2): EAGVTQFPSHSVIEKGQTVTLRCDPISGHDNLYWYRRVMGKEIKFLLHFVKESKQDESGMPNNRFLAERTGGTYSTLKVQPAELEDSGVYFCASRPRSTGELFFGEGSRLTVL.

V is TRBV5-6 and J is TRBJ1-4; D is undetermined. Trimming left V 1 base short and J 8 bases short, with 6 bases between. The CDR3 length is 12 residues. Per germline, CDR1 SGHDT and CDR2 YYEEEE. CDR3 sequence reads: CASSLSREKLFF. CDR3 DNA sequence: TGTGCCAGCAGCTTGTCCAGGGAAAAACTGTTTTTT. Drawing the rest from reference TRBV5-6 and TRBJ1-4, the complete variable domain is DAGVTQSPTHLIKTRGQQVTLRCSPKSGHDTVSWYQQALGQGPQFIFQYYEEEERQRGNFPDRFSGHQFPNYSSELNVNALLLGDSALYLCASSLSREKLFFGSGTQLSVL.

The chain recombines TRBV5-6 with TRBJ2-6; D might be TRBD1 (6 bases). Trimming removed 4 bases at V and 4 bases at J, with 18 bases between. Germline V gene sequence: CDR1 SGHDT, CDR2 YYEEEE. The CDR3 totals 17 residues. The CDR3 DNA sequence: TGTGCCAGCAGCGGGTGGACAGAGGGTTACGGGGCCAACGTCCTGACTTTC. Its protein product is CASSGWTEGYGANVLTF.

The chain is built from TRBV27 and TRBJ1-2; 9 bases line up with TRBD1. Germline-derived CDR1 and CDR2 are MNHEY and SMNVEV (reference sequence). The CDR3 consists of 13 residues. V trimming: 8 bases; J trimming: 2 bases; junction bases outside the gene matches: 3. For the CDR3, the DNA is TGTGCCAGCTGGGACAGGGCGAACTATGGCTACACCTTC. It encodes CASWDRANYGYTF.

This chain links TRBV6-6 with TRBJ1-6, with D possibly being TRBD1 (6 bases). This CDR3 comprises 14 residues. Between the trimmed V and J ends, which lost 2 bases and 10 bases, there was a span of 12 bases. The germline gives CDR1 MNHNY, CDR2 SVGAGI (reference sequence). The CDR3 loop reads CASSYLEGDSPLHF. For the CDR3, the DNA is TGTGCCAGCAGTTACCTAGAGGGGGACTCACCCCTCCACTTT.

V usage is TRBV29-1 and J usage is TRBJ2-7; a possible D gene is TRBD2 (5 bases). This CDR3 is 13 amino acids long. The V end lost 6 bases, the J end lost 3 bases, and 15 bases lay between the germline ends. Germline values: CDR1 SQVTM, CDR2 ANQGSEA. CDR3 sequence reads: CSVWTEDGYEQYF. The CDR3 nucleotides are TGCAGCGTATGGACTGAAGATGGCTACGAGCAGTACTTC.

The chain recombines TRBV6-5 with TRBJ2-3; 9 bases align to TRBD1. This CDR3 region has 15 residues. Trimming took 6 bases from V and 5 from J; bases not matched to a gene: 9. The germline gives CDR1 MNHEY, CDR2 SVGAGI. The CDR3 sequence: CASSRGQGGVDTQYF. For the CDR3, the DNA is TGTGCCAGCAGCCGGGGACAGGGTGGGGTAGATACGCAGTATTTT.

V is TRBV5-6 and J is TRBJ2-2; a possible D gene is TRBD2 (7 bases). Deletions cut 4 bases from V and 3 bases from J, with 16 bases between. Germline V gene sequence: CDR1 SGHDT, CDR2 YYEEEE. The CDR3 covers 16 residues. DNA for the CDR3: TGTGCCAGCAGCCTACTAGCGAGGGGGGACACCGGGGAGCTGTTTTTT. Protein product: CASSLLARGDTGELFF.

This clone appeared a few times. The V and J genes are TRBV6-1 and TRBJ2-7, with 9 positions matching TRBD2. J gave up 2 bases and V 2 bases, and 4 bases lay outside the gene matches. Per the germline V gene, CDR1 is MNHNS and CDR2 is SASEGT. This CDR3 has 15 amino acids. CDR3 amino acids: CASSESAGGPYEQYF. The DNA for the CDR3 is TGTGCCAGCAGTGAATCAGCGGGAGGTCCCTACGAGCAGTACTTC.

The chain links TRBV6-4 to TRBJ1-6; D gene unclear. Trimming took off 5 bases at V and 7 bases at J, with 9 bases between the two ends. Germline CDR1 reads MRHNA; CDR2 reads SNTAGT. The CDR3 consists of 13 residues. The CDR3 reads CASSPTPNSPLHF. The CDR3, as DNA: TGTGCCAGCAGTCCGACACCAAATTCACCCCTCCACTTT.